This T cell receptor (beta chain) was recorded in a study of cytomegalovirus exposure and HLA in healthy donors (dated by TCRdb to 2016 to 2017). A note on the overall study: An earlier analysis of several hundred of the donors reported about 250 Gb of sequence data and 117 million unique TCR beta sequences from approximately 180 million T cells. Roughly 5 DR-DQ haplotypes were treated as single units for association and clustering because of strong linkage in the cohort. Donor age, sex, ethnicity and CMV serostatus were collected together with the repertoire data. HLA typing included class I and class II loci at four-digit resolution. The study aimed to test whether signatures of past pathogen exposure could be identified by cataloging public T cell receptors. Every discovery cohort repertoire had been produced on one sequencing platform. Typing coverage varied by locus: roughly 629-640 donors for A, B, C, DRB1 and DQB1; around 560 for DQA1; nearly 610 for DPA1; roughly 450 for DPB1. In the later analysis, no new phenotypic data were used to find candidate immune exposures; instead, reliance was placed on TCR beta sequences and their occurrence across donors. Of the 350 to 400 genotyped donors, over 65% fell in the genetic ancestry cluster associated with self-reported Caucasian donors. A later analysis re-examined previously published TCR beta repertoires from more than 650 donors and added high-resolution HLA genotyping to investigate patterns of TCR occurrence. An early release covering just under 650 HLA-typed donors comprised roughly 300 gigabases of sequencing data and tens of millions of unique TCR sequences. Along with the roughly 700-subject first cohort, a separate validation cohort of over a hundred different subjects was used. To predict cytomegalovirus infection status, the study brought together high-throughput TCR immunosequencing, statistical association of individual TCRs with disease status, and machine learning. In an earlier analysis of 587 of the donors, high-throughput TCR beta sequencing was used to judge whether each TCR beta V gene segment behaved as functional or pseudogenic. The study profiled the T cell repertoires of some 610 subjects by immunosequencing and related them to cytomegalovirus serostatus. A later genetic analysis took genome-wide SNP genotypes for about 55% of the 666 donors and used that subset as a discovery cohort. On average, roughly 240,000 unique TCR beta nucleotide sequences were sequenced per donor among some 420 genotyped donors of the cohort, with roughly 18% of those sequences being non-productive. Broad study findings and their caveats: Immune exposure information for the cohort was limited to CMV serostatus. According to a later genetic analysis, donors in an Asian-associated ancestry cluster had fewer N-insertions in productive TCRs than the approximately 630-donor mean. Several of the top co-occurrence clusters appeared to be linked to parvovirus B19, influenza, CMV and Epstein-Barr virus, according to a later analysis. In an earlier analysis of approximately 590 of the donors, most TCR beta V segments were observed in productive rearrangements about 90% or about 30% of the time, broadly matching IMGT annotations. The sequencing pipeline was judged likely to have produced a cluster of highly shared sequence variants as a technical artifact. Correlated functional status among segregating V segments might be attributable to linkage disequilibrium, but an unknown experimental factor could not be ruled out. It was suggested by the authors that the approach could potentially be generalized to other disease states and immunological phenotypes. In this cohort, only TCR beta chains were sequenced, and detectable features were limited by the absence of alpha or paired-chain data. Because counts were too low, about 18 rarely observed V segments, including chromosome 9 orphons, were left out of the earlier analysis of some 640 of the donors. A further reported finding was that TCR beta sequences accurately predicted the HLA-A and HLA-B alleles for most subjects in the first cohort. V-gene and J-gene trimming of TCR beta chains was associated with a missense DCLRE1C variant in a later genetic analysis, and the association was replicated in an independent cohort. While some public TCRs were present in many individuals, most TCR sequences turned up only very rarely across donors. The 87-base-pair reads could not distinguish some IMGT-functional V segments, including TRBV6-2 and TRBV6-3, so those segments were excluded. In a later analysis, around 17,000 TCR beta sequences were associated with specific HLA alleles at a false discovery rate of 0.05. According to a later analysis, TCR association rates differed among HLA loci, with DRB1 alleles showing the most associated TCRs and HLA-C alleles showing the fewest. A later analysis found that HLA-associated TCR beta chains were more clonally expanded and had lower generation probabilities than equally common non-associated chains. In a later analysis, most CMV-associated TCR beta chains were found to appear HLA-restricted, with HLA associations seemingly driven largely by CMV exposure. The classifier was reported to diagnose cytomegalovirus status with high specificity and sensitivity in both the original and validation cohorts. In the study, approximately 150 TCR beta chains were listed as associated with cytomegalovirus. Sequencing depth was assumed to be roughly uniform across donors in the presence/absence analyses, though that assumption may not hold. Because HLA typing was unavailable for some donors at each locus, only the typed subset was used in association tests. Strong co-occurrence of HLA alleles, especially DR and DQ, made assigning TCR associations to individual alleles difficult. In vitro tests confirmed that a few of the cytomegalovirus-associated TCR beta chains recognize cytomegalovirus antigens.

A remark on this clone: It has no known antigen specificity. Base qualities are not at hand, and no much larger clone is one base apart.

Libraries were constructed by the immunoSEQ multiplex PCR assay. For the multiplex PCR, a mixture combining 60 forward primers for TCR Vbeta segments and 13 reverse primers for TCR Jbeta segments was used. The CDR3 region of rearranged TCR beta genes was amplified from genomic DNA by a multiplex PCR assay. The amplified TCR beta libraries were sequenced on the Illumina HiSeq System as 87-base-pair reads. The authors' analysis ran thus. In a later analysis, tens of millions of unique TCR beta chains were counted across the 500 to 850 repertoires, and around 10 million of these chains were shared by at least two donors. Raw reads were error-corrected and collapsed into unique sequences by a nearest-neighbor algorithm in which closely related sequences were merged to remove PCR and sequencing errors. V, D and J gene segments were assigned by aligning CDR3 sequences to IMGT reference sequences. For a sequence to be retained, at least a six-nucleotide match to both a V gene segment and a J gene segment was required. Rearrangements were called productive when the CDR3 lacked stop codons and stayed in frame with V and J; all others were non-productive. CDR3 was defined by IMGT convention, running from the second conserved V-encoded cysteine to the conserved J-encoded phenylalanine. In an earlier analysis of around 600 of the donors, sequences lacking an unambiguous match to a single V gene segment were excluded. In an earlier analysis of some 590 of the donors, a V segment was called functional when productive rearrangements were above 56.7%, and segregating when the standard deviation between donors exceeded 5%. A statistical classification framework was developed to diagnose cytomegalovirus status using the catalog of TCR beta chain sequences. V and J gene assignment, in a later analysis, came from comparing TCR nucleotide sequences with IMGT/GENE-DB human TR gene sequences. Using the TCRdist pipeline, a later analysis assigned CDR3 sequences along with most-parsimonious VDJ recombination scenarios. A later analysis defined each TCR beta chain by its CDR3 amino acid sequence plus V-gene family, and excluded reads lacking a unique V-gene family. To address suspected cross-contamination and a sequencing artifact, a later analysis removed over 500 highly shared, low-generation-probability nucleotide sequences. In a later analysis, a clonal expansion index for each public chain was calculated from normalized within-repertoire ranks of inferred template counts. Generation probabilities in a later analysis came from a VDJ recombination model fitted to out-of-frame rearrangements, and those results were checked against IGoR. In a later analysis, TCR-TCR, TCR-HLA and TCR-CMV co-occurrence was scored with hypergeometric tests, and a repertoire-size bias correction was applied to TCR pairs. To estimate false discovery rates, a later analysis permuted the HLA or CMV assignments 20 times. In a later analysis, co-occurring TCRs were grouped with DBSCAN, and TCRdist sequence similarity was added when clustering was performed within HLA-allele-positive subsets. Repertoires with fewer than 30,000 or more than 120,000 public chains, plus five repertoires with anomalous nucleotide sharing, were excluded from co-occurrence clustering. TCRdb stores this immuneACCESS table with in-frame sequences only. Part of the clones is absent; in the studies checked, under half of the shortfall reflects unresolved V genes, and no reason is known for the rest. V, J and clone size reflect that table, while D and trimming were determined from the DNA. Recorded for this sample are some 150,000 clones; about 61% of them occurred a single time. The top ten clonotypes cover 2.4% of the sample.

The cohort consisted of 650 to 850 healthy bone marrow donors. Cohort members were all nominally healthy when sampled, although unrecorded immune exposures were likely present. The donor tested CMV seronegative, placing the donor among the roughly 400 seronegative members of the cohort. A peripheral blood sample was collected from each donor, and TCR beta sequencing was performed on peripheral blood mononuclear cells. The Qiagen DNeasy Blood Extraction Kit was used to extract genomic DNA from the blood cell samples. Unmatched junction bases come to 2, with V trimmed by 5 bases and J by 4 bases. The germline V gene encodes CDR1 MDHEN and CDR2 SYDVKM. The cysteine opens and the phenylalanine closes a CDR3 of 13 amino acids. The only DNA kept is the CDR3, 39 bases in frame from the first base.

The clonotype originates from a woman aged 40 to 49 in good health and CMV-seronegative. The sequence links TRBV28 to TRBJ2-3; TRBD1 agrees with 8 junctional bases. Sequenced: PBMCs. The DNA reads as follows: TGTGCCAGCAGTCTGACAGGGGCAGATACGCAGTATTTT. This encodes CASSLTGADTQYF. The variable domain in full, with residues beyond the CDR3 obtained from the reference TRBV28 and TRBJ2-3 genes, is DVKVTQSSRYLVKRTGEKVFLECVQDMDHENMFWYRQDPGLGLRLIYFSYDVKMKEKGDIPEGYSVSREKKERFSLILESASTNQTSMYLCASSLTGADTQYFGPGTRLTVL.